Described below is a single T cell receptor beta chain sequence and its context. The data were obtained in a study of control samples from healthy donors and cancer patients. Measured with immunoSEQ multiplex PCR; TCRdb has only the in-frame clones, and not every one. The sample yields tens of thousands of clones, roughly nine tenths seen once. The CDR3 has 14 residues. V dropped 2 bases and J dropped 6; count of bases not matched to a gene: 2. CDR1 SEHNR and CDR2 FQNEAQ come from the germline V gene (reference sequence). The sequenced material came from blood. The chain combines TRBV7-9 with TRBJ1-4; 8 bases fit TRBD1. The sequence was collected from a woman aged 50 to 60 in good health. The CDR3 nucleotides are TGTGCCAGCAGCTTACAGGGGGCTCATGAAAAACTGTTTTTT. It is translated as CASSLQGAHEKLFF.